This T cell receptor beta chain was retrieved from a study of tissue T cells after allogeneic stem cell transplantation. Indicated time point: mouse harvest day 7 after allogeneic transplant. Mouse grafts combined 10^7 T-cell-depleted bone marrow cells with 10^6 splenic CD5+ T cells. As to this clone: Mouse gene names apply. The observed sequence ends 1 residue before the CDR3 terminus, with the missing tail filled in from the germline J gene.

This CDR3 has 16 amino acids. The germline gives CDR1 KGHTA, CDR2 FRNEEI. V lost 0 bases and J lost 3, with 12 bases in between. Method: immunoSEQ multiplex PCR; TCRdb's copy keeps in-frame clones and lacks some. The sample lists over 7,500 clones, 40% to 55% occurring once. J is TRBJ2-1 and V is TRBV24, with a possible D match to TRBD1 (7 bases). The receptor comes from a female BALB/c mouse given C57BL/6 T cells with graft-versus-host disease after an allogeneic hematopoietic cell transplant. Material: gut tissue. CDR3 bases read: TGTGCCAGCAGTCTGTATAAAGGGGGCTCCTATGCTGAGCAGTTC. Translating gives CASSLYKGGSYAEQF. In full, the CDR3 is CASSLYKGGSYAEQFF.